This is a list of T cell receptor beta chains from one sample in a study of blood T cell repertoires in COVID-19. Sequencing used immunoSEQ multiplex PCR; TCRdb keeps in-frame clones, though not all of them. The table has 130,000 to 150,000 clones, 88% seen once; the top ten hold 1% to 1.5%. The specimen was PBMCs or T cells enriched from blood (not recorded which). The receptors were sampled from a woman aged 25 to 39 with acute COVID-19. Each CDR3 is given with its conserved first and last residue. The D gene is left open where the match is weak. Clone size is stated in some rows and not others, as once, few, many or a class when expanded.

abundance | j_gene | d_gene | v_gene | CDR3nt | CDR3aa
few | TRBJ1-5 | TRBD1 | TRBV27 | TGTGCCAGCAGTTTAGACAGGACAGGAAGCCAGCCCCAGCATTTT | CASSLDRTGSQPQHF
. | TRBJ1-1 | . | TRBV19 | TGTGCCAGTAGTATCAAGACTCAAACCTTGAACACTGAAGCTTTCTTT | CASSIKTQTLNTEAFF
. | TRBJ2-1 | . | TRBV24-1 | TGTGCCACCAGTGATTCGGGGATTGGTGAGCAGTTCTTC | CATSDSGIGEQFF
. | TRBJ2-5 | TRBD2 | TRBV5-4 | TGTGCCAGCAGCCCTCGGGAGGGCGGGGAGACCCAGTACTTC | CASSPREGGETQYF
. | TRBJ1-1 | . | TRBV6-5 | TGTGCCAGCAGTCCAAGACAGGAAAGGAACACTGAAGCTTTCTTT | CASSPRQERNTEAFF
medium-sized | TRBJ2-7 | TRBD1 | TRBV4-2 | TGTGCCAGCAGCCTAGGGACAGGGGTCGCCTCGTACGAGCAGTACTTC | CASSLGTGVASYEQYF
. | TRBJ2-2 | TRBD1 | TRBV30 | TGTGCCTGGAGTGTACGGGGACAGGTGAACACCGGGGAGCTGTTTTTT | CAWSVRGQVNTGELFF
. | TRBJ1-2 | . | TRBV19 | TGTGCCAGTAGATTCCGGACAGAATTTAACTATGGCTACACCTTC | CASRFRTEFNYGYTF
once | TRBJ1-4 | TRBD1 | TRBV6-5 | TGTGCCAGCAGCCGGGACAGGGAAGGAAAACTGTTTTTT | CASSRDREGKLFF
. | TRBJ1-6 | TRBD1 | TRBV27 | TGTGCCAGCAGTTGGGGACAGGGAAATAATTCACCCCTCCACTTT | CASSWGQGNNSPLHF
. | TRBJ1-4 | . | TRBV28 | TGTGCCAGCAGCACTTCAGGGGCAACTAATGAAAAACTGTTTTTT | CASSTSGATNEKLFF
. | TRBJ1-5 | . | TRBV5-1 | TGCGCCAGCAGCCCGGAAGGCGGAAGAAATCAGCCCCAGCATTTT | CASSPEGGRNQPQHF
. | TRBJ2-5 | . | TRBV20-1 | TGCAGTGCTGGTGGTACAGGGACCCAAGAGACCCAGTACTTC | CSAGGTGTQETQYF
few | TRBJ1-4 | . | TRBV14 | TGTGCCAGCAGCCTGTTTTCAGGGAATAATGAAAAACTGTTTTTT | CASSLFSGNNEKLFF
. | TRBJ2-3 | TRBD2 | TRBV9 | TGTGCCAGCAGCGTAGGCGGGAGTACAGATACGCAGTATTTT | CASSVGGSTDTQYF
. | TRBJ1-5 | TRBD1 | TRBV2 | TGTGCCAGCAGCGGGACAGTGGATAGCAATCAGCCCCAGCATTTT | CASSGTVDSNQPQHF
. | TRBJ1-1 | TRBD1 | TRBV28 | TGTGCCAGCAGGGCTACAGGGGAAACTGAAGCTTTCTTT | CASRATGETEAFF
once | TRBJ2-3 | . | TRBV7-2 | TGTGCCAGCAGCTTAGCCCCCCCCTTGGATACGCAGTATTTT | CASSLAPPLDTQYF
. | TRBJ1-2 | TRBD1 | TRBV9 | TGTGCCAGCAGCTCCGGGACAGTCTATGGCTACACCTTC | CASSSGTVYGYTF
once | TRBJ2-7 | TRBD1 | TRBV7-9 | TGTGCCAGCCGACAGGGGACCTACGAGCAGTACTTC | CASRQGTYEQYF
. | TRBJ2-4 | . | TRBV24-1 | TGTGCCACCAGTGATACTTCAGGGGAAAGGATTCAGTACTTC | CATSDTSGERIQYF
. | TRBJ2-7 | . | TRBV23-1 | TGCGCCAGCAGTCGGGGTCCCCCTGAGGAGGACTACGAGCAGTACTTC | CASSRGPPEEDYEQYF
. | TRBJ2-5 | TRBD2 | TRBV5-4 | TGTGCCAGCAGCTTGGACCTCCTGACTAGCGGGACAGAGACCCAGTACTTC | CASSLDLLTSGTETQYF